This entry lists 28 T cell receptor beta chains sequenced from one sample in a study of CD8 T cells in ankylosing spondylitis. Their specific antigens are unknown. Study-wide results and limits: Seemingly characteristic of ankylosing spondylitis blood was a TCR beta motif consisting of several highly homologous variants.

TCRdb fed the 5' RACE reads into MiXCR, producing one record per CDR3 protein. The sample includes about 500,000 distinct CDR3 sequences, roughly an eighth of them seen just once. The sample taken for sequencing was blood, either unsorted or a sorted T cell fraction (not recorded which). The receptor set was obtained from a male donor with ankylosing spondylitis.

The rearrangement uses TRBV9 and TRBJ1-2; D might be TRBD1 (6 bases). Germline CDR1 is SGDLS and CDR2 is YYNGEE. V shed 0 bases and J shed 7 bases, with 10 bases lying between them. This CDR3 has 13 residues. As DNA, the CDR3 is TGTGCCAGCAGCGTAGCAGGGGCCGGTGGCTACACCTTC. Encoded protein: CASSVAGAGGYTF.

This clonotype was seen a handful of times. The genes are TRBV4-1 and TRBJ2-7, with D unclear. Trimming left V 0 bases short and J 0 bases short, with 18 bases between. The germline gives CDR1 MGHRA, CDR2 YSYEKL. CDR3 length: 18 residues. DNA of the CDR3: TGCGCCAGCAGCCAAGATCACCGATCCGGACCCCGCTCCTACGAGCAGTACGTC. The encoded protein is CASSQDHRSGPRSYEQYV.

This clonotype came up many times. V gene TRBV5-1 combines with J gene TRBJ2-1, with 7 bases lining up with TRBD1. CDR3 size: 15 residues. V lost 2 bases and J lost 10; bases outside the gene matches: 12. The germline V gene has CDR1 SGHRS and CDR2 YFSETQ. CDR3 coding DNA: TGCGCCAGCAGCTTCCGGGACAGACCCCCTCGAGAGCAGTTCTTC. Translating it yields CASSFRDRPPREQFF.

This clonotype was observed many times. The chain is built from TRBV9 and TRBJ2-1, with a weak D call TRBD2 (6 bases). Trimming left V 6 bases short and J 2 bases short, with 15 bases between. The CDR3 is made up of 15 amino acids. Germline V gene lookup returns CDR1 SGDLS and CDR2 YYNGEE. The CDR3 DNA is TGTGCCAGCACCGAGCGCGGGGACCCCTACAATGAGCAGTTCTTC. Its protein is CASTERGDPYNEQFF.

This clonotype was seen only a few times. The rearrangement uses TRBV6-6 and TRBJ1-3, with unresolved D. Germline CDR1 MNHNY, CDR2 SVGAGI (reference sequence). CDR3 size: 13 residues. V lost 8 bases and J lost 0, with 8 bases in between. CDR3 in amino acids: CASQRNSGNTIYF. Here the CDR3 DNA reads TGTGCCAGCCAACGCAACTCTGGAAACACCATATATTTT.

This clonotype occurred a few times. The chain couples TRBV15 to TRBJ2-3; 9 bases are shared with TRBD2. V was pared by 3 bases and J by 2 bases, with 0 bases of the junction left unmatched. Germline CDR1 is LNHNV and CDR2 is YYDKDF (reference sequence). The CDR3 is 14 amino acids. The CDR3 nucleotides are TGTGCCACCAGCAGGGGACTAGCCACAGATACGCAGTATTTT. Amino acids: CATSRGLATDTQYF.

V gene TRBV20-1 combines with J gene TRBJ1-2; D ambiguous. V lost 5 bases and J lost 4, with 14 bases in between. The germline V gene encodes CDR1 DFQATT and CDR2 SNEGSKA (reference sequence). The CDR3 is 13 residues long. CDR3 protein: CSAPLVEGYGYTF. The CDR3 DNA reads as TGCAGTGCTCCCCTGGTAGAAGGCTATGGCTACACCTTC.

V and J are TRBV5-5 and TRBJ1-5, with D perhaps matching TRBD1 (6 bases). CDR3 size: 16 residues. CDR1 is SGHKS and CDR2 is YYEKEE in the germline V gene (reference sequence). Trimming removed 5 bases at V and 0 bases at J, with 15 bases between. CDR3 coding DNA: TGTGCCAGCAGTCCAACAGGGCTCTATAGCAATCAGCCCCAGCATTTT. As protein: CASSPTGLYSNQPQHF.

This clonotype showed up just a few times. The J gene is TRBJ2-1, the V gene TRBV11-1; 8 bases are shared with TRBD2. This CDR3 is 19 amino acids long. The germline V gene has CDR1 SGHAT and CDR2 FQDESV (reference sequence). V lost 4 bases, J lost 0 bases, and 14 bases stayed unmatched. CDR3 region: CASSYSTARREASYNEQFF. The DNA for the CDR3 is TGTGCCAGCAGCTACTCTACGGCACGGCGGGAGGCCTCCTACAATGAGCAGTTCTTC.

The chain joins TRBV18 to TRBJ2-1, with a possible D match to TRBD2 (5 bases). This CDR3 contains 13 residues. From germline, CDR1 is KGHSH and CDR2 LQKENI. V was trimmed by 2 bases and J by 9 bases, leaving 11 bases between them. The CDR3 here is CASSPRTAAEQFF. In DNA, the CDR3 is TGTGCCAGCTCACCAAGGACTGCTGCTGAGCAGTTCTTC.

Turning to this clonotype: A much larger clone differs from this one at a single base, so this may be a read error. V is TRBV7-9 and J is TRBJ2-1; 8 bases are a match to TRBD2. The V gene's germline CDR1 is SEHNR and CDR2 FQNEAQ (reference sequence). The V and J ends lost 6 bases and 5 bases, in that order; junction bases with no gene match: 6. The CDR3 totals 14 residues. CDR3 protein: CASSPGTRDNEQFF. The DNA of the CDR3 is TGTGCCAGCAGTCCCGGGACTAGGGACAATGAGCAGTTCTTC.

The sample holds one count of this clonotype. DNA for the CDR3: TGTGCCAGCAGCTTGGCCGTGGCGACGATGGGCACAGATACGCAGTATTTT. Protein product: CASSLAVATMGTDTQYF. V gene TRBV5-5 combines with J gene TRBJ2-3; D is undetermined. Trimming stripped 0 bases from V and 1 base from J, with 15 bases between. The germline gives CDR1 SGHKS, CDR2 YYEKEE (reference sequence). The length of the CDR3 is 17 residues.

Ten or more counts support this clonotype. CDR3 DNA: TGTGCCAGCAGCCCTAGGGGGACAGAGAACACTGAAGCTTTCTTT. Translated, it gives CASSPRGTENTEAFF. The J gene is TRBJ1-1, the V gene TRBV7-9; TRBD1 agrees at 7 bases. The length of the CDR3 is 15 residues. Germline loops: CDR1 SEHNR, CDR2 FQNEAQ (reference sequence). The V segment lost 5 bases and the J segment 1 base; nucleotides outside the gene matches: 7.

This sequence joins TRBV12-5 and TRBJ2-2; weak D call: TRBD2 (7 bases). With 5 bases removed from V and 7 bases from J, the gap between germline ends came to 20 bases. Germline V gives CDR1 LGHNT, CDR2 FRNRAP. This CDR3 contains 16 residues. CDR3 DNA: TGTGCTAGTGGTACTCCTGACGGGGGGCTCAGCGGGGAGCTGTTTTTT. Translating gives CASGTPDGGLSGELFF.

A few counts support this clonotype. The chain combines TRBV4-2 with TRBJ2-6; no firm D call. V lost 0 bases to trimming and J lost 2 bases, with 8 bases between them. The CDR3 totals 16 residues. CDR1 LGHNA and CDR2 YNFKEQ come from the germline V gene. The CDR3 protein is CASSQESSAGANVLTF. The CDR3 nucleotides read TGTGCCAGCAGCCAAGAGTCTTCGGCTGGGGCCAACGTCCTGACTTTC.

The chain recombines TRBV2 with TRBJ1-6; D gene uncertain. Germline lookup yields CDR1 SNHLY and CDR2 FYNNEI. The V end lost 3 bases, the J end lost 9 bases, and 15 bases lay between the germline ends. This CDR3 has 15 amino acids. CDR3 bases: TGTGCCAGCAGTGAGGCTCTGGGTTCAGGTTCACCCCTCCACTTT. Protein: CASSEALGSGSPLHF.

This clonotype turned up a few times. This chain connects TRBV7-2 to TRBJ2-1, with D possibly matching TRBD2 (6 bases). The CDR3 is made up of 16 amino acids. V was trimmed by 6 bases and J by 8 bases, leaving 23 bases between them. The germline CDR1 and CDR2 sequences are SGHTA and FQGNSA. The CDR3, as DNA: TGTGCCAGCAGTCCAGCTTGGACTACCGTAAGTTATGAGCAGTTCTTC. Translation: CASSPAWTTVSYEQFF.

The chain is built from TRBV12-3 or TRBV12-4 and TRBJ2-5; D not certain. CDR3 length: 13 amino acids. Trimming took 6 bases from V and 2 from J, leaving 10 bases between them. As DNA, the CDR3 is TGTGCCAGCAGCCGACCGCCACAAGAGACCCAGTACTTC. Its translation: CASSRPPQETQYF.

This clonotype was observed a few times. The CDR3 here is CASSFTQVSANVLTF. CDR3 bases: TGTGCCAGCAGCTTTACCCAAGTCAGTGCCAACGTCCTGACTTTC. J is TRBJ2-6 and V is TRBV27; no clear D. Germline V CDR1 and CDR2: MNHEY, SMNVEV (reference sequence). The CDR3 extends over 15 amino acids. With 6 bases removed from V and 7 bases from J, the gap between germline ends came to 16 bases.

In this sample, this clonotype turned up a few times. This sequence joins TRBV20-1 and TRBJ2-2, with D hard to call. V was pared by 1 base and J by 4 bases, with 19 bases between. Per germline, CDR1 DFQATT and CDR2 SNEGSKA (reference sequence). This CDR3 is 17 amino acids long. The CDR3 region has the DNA TGCAGTGCTAGAGTGAGAGTTGACCCCTTCGGCACCGGGGAGCTGTTTTTT. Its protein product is CSARVRVDPFGTGELFF.

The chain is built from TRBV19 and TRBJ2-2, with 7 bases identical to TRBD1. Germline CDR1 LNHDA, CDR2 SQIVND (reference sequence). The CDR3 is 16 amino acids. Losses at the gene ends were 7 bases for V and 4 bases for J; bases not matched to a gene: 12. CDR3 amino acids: CASTRSGQGVTGELFF. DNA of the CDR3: TGTGCCAGTACCCGATCAGGGCAGGGGGTCACCGGGGAGCTGTTTTTT.

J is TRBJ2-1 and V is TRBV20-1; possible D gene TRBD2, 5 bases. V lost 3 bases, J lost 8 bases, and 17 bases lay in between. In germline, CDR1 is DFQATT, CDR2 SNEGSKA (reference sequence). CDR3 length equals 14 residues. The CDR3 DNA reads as TGCAGTGCTAGTGGAGGAAGTGGGGAAGATGAGCAGTTCTTC. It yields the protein CSASGGSGEDEQFF.

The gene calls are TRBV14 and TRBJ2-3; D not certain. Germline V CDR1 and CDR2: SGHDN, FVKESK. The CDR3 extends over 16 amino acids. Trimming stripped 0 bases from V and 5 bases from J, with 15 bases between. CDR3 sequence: CASSQETRRVGDTQYF. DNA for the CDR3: TGTGCCAGCAGCCAAGAAACCCGTAGGGTCGGAGATACGCAGTATTTT.

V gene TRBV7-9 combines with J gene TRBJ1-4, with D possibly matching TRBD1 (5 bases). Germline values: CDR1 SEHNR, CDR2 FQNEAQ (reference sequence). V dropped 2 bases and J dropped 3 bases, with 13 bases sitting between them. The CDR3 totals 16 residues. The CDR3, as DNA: TGTGCCAGCAGCTTACGGGGGACGACAGCTAATGAAAAACTGTTTTTT. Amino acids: CASSLRGTTANEKLFF.

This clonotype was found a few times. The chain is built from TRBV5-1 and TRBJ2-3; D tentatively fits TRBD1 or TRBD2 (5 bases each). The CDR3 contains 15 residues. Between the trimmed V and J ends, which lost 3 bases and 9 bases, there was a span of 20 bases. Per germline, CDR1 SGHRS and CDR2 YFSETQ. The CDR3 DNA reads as TGCGCCAGCAGCTCCCCGGACCAGTCCTGGGGGACGCAGTATTTT. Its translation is CASSSPDQSWGTQYF. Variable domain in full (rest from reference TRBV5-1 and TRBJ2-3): KAGVTQTPRYLIKTRGQQVTLSCSPISGHRSVSWYQQTPGQGLQFLFEYFSETQRNKGNFPGRFSGRQFSNSRSEMNVSTLELGDSALYLCASSSPDQSWGTQYFGPGTRLTVL.

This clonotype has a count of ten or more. The DNA of the CDR3 is TGTGCCAGCACCCATAACTACAATGAGCAGTTCTTC. Its translation is CASTHNYNEQFF. J is TRBJ2-1 and V is TRBV12-3 or TRBV12-4; no reliable D call. CDR3 size: 12 residues. Trimming shortened V by 7 bases and J by 3 bases, and 7 bases separated the two germline ends.

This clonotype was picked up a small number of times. CDR3 amino acids: CASSPGDQETQYF. CDR3 bases: TGTGCCAGCAGCCCCGGGGATCAAGAGACCCAGTACTTC. This rearrangement joins TRBV7-9 to TRBJ2-5; tentatively, D is TRBD2 (5 bases). V was pared by 5 bases and J by 2 bases, with 9 bases between. The CDR3 is 13 residues long. Germline CDR1 and CDR2: SEHNR and FQNEAQ (reference sequence).

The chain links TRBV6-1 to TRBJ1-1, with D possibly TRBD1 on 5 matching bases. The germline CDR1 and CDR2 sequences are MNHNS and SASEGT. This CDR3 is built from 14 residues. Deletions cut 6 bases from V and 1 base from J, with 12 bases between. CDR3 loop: CASSAGRQNTEAFF. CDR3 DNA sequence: TGTGCCAGCAGCGCGGGACGCCAGAACACTGAAGCTTTCTTT.